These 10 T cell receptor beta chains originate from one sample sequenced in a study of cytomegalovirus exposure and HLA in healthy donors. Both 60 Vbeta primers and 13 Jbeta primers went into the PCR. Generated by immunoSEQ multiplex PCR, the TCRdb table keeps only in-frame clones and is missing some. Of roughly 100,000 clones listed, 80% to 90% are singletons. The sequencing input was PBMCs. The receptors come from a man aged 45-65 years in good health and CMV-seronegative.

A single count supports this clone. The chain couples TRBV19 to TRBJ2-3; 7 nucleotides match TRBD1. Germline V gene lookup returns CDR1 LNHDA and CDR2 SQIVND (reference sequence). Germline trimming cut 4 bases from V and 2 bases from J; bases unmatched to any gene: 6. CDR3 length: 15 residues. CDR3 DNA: TGTGCCAGTAGTACATCCACAGGGGCCACAGATACGCAGTATTTT. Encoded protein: CASSTSTGATDTQYF.

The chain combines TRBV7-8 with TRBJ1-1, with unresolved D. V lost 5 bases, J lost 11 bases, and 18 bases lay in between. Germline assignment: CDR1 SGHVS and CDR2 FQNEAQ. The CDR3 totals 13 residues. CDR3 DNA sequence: TGTGCCAGCAGCAGAAGTTACAGCCGAGGGGCTTTCTTT. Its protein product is CASSRSYSRGAFF.

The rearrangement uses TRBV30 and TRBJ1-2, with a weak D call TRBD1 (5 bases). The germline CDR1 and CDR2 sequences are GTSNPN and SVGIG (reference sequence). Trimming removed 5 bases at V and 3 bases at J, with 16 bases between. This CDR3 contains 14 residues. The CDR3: CAWRPLWGDYGYTF. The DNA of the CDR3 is TGTGCCTGGCGCCCCCTGTGGGGGGACTATGGCTACACCTTC. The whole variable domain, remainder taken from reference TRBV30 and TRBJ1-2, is SQTIHQWPATLVQPVGSPLSLECTVEGTSNPNLYWYRQAAGRGLQLLFYSVGIGQISSEVPQNLSASRPQDRQFILSSKKLLLSDSGFYLCAWRPLWGDYGYTFGSGTRLTVV.

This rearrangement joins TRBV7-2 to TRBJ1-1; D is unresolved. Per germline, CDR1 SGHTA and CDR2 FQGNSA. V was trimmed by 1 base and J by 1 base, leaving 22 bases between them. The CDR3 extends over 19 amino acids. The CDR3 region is CASSLGAWRVRRGNTEAFF. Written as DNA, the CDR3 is TGTGCCAGCAGCTTAGGGGCTTGGCGAGTACGCCGGGGGAACACTGAAGCTTTCTTT.

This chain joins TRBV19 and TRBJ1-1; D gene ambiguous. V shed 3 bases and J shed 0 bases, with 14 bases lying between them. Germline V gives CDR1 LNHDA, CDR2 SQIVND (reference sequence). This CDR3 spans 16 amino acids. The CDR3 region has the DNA TGTGCCAGTAGTATTTCACAGTTAGATATGAACACTGAAGCTTTCTTT. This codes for CASSISQLDMNTEAFF.

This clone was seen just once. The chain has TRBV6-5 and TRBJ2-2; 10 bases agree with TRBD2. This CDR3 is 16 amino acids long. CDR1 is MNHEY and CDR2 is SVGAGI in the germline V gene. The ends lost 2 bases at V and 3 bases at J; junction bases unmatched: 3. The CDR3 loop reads CASSYKLAGDTGELFF. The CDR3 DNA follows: TGTGCCAGCAGTTACAAGCTAGCGGGGGACACCGGGGAGCTGTTTTTT.

CDR3: CASSQLTVFSGANVLTF. CDR3 DNA sequence: TGCGCCAGCAGCCAGCTGACAGTATTCTCTGGGGCCAACGTCCTGACTTTC. The chain recombines TRBV4-1 with TRBJ2-6; tentatively, D is TRBD1 (5 bases). The V gene's germline CDR1 is MGHRA and CDR2 YSYEKL. Deletions cut 3 bases from V and 0 bases from J, with 12 bases between. The CDR3 has 17 residues.

The chain's CDR3 is CASSESGGTLVVTEAFF. CDR3 sequence (DNA): TGTGCCAGCAGTGAAAGTGGAGGGACTCTGGTTGTCACTGAAGCTTTCTTT. The V and J genes are TRBV6-4 and TRBJ1-1; tentative D call: TRBD1 (5 bases). CDR1 is MRHNA and CDR2 is SNTAGT in the germline V gene. The CDR3 covers 17 residues. Trimming removed 3 bases from V and 4 bases from J, with 21 bases in between.

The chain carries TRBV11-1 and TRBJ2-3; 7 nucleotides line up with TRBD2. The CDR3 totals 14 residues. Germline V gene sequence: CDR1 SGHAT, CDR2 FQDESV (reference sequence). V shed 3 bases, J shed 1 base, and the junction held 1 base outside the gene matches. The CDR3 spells CASSFRGGTDTQYF. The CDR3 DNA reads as TGTGCCAGCAGCTTTCGGGGGGGCACAGATACGCAGTATTTT.

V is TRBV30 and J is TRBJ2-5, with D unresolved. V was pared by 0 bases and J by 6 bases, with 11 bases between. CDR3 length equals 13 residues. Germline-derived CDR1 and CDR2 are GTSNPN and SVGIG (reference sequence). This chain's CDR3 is CAWSVTAAQTQYF. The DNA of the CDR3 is TGTGCCTGGAGTGTAACAGCCGCGCAGACCCAGTACTTC.